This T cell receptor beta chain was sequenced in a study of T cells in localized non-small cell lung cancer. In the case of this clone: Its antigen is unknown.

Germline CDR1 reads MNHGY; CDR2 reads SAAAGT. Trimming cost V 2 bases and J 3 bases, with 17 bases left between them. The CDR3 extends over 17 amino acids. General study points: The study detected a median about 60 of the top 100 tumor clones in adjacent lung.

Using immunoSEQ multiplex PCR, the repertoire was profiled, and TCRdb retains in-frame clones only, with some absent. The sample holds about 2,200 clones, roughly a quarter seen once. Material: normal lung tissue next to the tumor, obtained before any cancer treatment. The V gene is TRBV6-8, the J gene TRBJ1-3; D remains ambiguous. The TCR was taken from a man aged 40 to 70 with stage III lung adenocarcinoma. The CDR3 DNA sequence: TGTGCCAGCAGTTACCCGATGGAGGCTCTGAGTGGAAACACCATATATTTT. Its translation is CASSYPMEALSGNTIYF.